These 24 T cell receptor beta chains share one sample of origin, sequenced in a study of T cell responses to AZD1222 COVID-19 vaccine (dated by TCRdb to the early 2020s). Receptors were amplified or captured by the immunoSEQ multiplex PCR assay. The immuneACCESS repertoire file appears here via TCRdb, limited to in-frame rearrangements. These files lack a portion of the clones; in checked studies, under half of the deficit traces to unresolved V genes, and the cause of the others is not known. The table for this sample lists approximately 150,000 clones; about 82% of them were counted only once. About 4.8% of the sample lies in the top ten. In the paper's terms, the time point label means: about 28 days (+/-7) after the second vaccine dose. Sequences were derived from peripheral blood, sampled 28 days after the second AZD1222 dose. The receptors originated from an adult who received the AZD1222 COVID-19 vaccine.

This sequence joins TRBV18 and TRBJ1-2; D gene ambiguous. Trimming shortened V by 1 base and J by 3 bases, and 12 bases separated the two germline ends. Germline V gene sequence: CDR1 KGHSH, CDR2 LQKENI. CDR3 length equals 15 residues. The CDR3 DNA follows: TGTGCCAGCTCACCACAGTCAGTGGCGGACTATGGCTACACCTTC. Protein: CASSPQSVADYGYTF.

The genes are TRBV7-9 and TRBJ1-2, with D tentatively TRBD1 (5 bases). The CDR3 is 13 amino acids. Germline CDR1 SEHNR, CDR2 FQNEAQ (reference sequence). V shed 2 bases and J shed 7 bases, with 11 bases lying between them. The DNA of the CDR3 is TGTGCCAGCAGCTTACCAGGGAGAAGTGGCTACACCTTC. Its translation: CASSLPGRSGYTF.

This clone was counted between two and nine times. The chain couples TRBV10-2 to TRBJ2-1; no reliable D call. This CDR3 region has 13 residues. V was clipped by 6 bases and J by 7 bases, with 13 bases between them. Germline assignment: CDR1 WSHSY and CDR2 SAAADI. The CDR3 reads CASRAWPVNEQFF. The CDR3 DNA reads as TGCGCCAGCAGGGCCTGGCCTGTAAATGAGCAGTTCTTC.

This clone appeared a single time. The rearrangement uses TRBV9 and TRBJ1-1; tentative D call: TRBD1 (5 bases). Germline lookup yields CDR1 SGDLS and CDR2 YYNGEE. Between the trimmed V and J ends, which lost 3 bases and 3 bases, there was a span of 9 bases. The CDR3 runs to 13 residues. The CDR3, as DNA: TGTGCCAGCAGCGCGGACACTTACACTGAAGCTTTCTTT. It translates to CASSADTYTEAFF.

The count of this clone is one. The genes are TRBV3-1 (or the pseudogene TRBV3-2) and TRBJ2-7; D gene ambiguous. CDR3 length equals 11 residues. CDR1 and CDR2 from the germline V gene are LGHDT and YNNKEL (reference sequence). The V and J ends lost 1 base and 4 bases respectively, with 2 bases between them. CDR3 region: CASSQVYEQYF. Here the CDR3 DNA reads TGTGCCAGCAGCCAAGTGTACGAGCAGTACTTC.

This rearrangement joins TRBV29-1 to TRBJ2-2; 7 bases are shared with TRBD1. The CDR3 has 13 amino acids. J gave up 3 bases and V 4 bases, and 2 bases lay outside the gene matches. Germline V lookup: CDR1 SQVTM, CDR2 ANQGSEA. Here the CDR3 DNA reads TGCAGCGTTGGGGGACAGTACACCGGGGAGCTGTTTTTT. This encodes CSVGGQYTGELFF.

The gene calls are TRBV2 and TRBJ1-6; the match to TRBD1 covers 12 bases. The V gene's germline CDR1 is SNHLY and CDR2 FYNNEI. CDR3 length: 14 amino acids. With 8 bases clipped from V and 11 bases from J, the junction kept 7 bases outside the gene matches. CDR3 amino acids: CASEGTGGETPLHF. The CDR3 bases are TGTGCCAGCGAGGGGACAGGGGGCGAAACACCCCTCCACTTT. Drawing the rest from reference TRBV2 and TRBJ1-6, the complete variable domain is EPEVTQTPSHQVTQMGQEVILRCVPISNHLYFYWYRQILGQKVEFLVSFYNNEISEKSEIFDDQFSVERPDGSNFTLKIRSTKLEDSAMYFCASEGTGGETPLHFGNGTRLTVT.

DNA of the CDR3: TGCGCCAGCAGCTTGGACTTTAGCAATCAGCCCCAGCATTTT. This codes for CASSLDFSNQPQHF. The chain carries TRBV5-1 and TRBJ1-5; D gene unclear. CDR1 SGHRS and CDR2 YFSETQ come from the germline V gene. The CDR3 is made up of 14 amino acids. Deletions cut 0 bases from V and 0 bases from J, with 4 bases between.

V is TRBV7-9 and J is TRBJ1-1, with D perhaps TRBD1 (5 bases). Trimming stripped 2 bases from V and 3 bases from J, with 10 bases between. The CDR3 is 14 residues long. The V gene's germline CDR1 is SEHNR and CDR2 FQNEAQ (reference sequence). The CDR3 region is CASSLSGWDTEAFF. CDR3 DNA sequence: TGTGCCAGCAGCTTATCAGGGTGGGACACTGAAGCTTTCTTT.

CDR3 coding DNA: TGTGCCAGCGGGCTAGTAGAAGAGACCCAGTACTTC. It is translated as CASGLVEETQYF. The chain employs TRBV2 and TRBJ2-5; unclear D gene. This CDR3 region has 12 residues. The germline V and J ends were trimmed by 8 bases and 3 bases, with 10 bases remaining between them. CDR1 is SNHLY, CDR2 FYNNEI, per germline.

This sequence joins TRBV6-5 and TRBJ1-4, with 9 bases identical to TRBD1. This CDR3 contains 14 residues. J gave up 5 bases and V 2 bases, and 0 bases lay outside the gene matches. Germline assignment: CDR1 MNHEY and CDR2 SVGAGI. The CDR3 here is CASSYGTGNEKLFF. The CDR3 nucleotides are TGTGCCAGCAGTTACGGGACAGGGAATGAAAAACTGTTTTTT.

This chain uses TRBV6-5 with TRBJ1-1; D is uncertain. This CDR3 has 14 amino acids. Germline-derived CDR1 and CDR2 are MNHEY and SVGAGI. With 0 bases removed from V and 3 bases from J, the gap between germline ends came to 8 bases. The CDR3 reads CASSYSQPDTEAFF. The CDR3, as DNA: TGTGCCAGCAGTTACTCACAGCCCGACACTGAAGCTTTCTTT.

This chain uses TRBV28 with TRBJ1-5, with 7 nucleotides matching TRBD1. Germline values: CDR1 MDHEN, CDR2 SYDVKM. V was pared by 5 bases and J by 4 bases, with 8 bases of the junction left unmatched. This CDR3 is 15 amino acids long. The CDR3 here is CASSPATGPNQPQHF. As DNA, the CDR3 is TGTGCCAGCAGTCCCGCGACAGGGCCGAATCAGCCCCAGCATTTT.

The chain employs TRBV4-1 and TRBJ2-1; 10 nucleotides line up with TRBD2. Germline V gene sequence: CDR1 MGHRA, CDR2 YSYEKL. The ends lost 0 bases at V and 8 bases at J; junction bases unmatched: 10. The CDR3 consists of 17 residues. The CDR3 nucleotides read TGCGCCAGCAGCCAAGAACCCTCTAGCGGGAGTAGTGATGAGCAGTTCTTC. Protein: CASSQEPSSGSSDEQFF.

The V and J genes are TRBV5-4 and TRBJ2-5; D gene ambiguous. Deletions cut 4 bases from V and 5 bases from J, with 6 bases between. The V gene's germline CDR1 is SGHNT and CDR2 YYREEE (reference sequence). The CDR3 covers 11 residues. In DNA, the CDR3 is TGTGCCAGCAGCGTCAGGGAGACCCAGTACTTC. It translates to CASSVRETQYF.

The V gene is TRBV12-3 or TRBV12-4, the J gene TRBJ1-3; D not certain. There are 11 residues in the CDR3. V lost 2 bases, J lost 8 bases, and 4 bases lay in between. The CDR3: CASSLRDTIYF. For the CDR3, the DNA is TGTGCCAGCAGTTTAAGGGACACCATATATTTT.

The rearrangement uses TRBV6-5 and TRBJ1-5; possibly TRBD1 for D (5 bases). Germline V gives CDR1 MNHEY, CDR2 SVGAGI. Trimming shortened V by 6 bases and J by 4 bases, and 13 bases separated the two germline ends. The CDR3 extends over 14 amino acids. CDR3 residues: CASSPYGGNQPQHF. The CDR3 region has the DNA TGTGCCAGCAGCCCGTATGGGGGGAATCAGCCCCAGCATTTT.

The chain couples TRBV6-5 to TRBJ2-2; possible D gene TRBD1, 6 bases. From germline, CDR1 is MNHEY and CDR2 SVGAGI. The ends were cut back, 6 bases at V and 4 bases at J, with 12 bases in the middle. The CDR3 runs to 14 residues. The CDR3 region has the DNA TGTGCCAGCAGCGACGGGACACCCACCGGGGAGCTGTTTTTT. Amino acid sequence: CASSDGTPTGELFF.

The chain links TRBV11-3 to TRBJ1-1, with 8 bases identical to TRBD1. Trimming at V came to 0 bases and at J to 7 bases, leaving 1 base not matched to a gene. Germline loops: CDR1 SGHNT, CDR2 YENEEA. The CDR3 contains 13 residues. The CDR3 DNA is TGTGCCAGCAGCTTAGAGGGGACAGGTGAAGCTTTCTTT. Its translation is CASSLEGTGEAFF.

The chain combines TRBV3-1 (or the pseudogene TRBV3-2) with TRBJ1-5; D perhaps matches TRBD1 (5 bases). The V gene's germline CDR1 is LGHDT and CDR2 YNNKEL (reference sequence). Trimming left V 1 base short and J 7 bases short, with 14 bases between. The CDR3 loop spans 15 amino acids. CDR3 residues: CASSQGEGLGQPQHF. In DNA form, the CDR3 reads TGTGCCAGCAGCCAAGGTGAGGGGCTCGGCCAGCCCCAGCATTTT.

The chain is built from TRBV28 and TRBJ2-6, with D perhaps TRBD2 (5 bases). Per the germline V gene, CDR1 is MDHEN and CDR2 is SYDVKM. This CDR3 contains 15 residues. V was pared by 3 bases and J by 2 bases, with 8 bases between. The CDR3 nucleotides are TGTGCCAGCAGTTTGGGAGCACCTGGGGCCAACGTCCTGACTTTC. Amino acid sequence: CASSLGAPGANVLTF.

On this clone itself: The sample holds other DNA sequences that translate to the same CDR3. This chain connects TRBV30 to TRBJ1-1; TRBD1 matches at 8 bases. The germline CDR1 and CDR2 sequences are GTSNPN and SVGIG (reference sequence). V lost 4 bases and J lost 0; bases outside the gene matches: 4. The length of the CDR3 is 14 residues. The CDR3 protein is CAWNLGQVNTEAFF. For the CDR3, the DNA is TGTGCCTGGAACCTGGGACAGGTGAACACTGAAGCTTTCTTT.

The chain couples TRBV10-2 to TRBJ2-1; D ambiguous. Per the germline V gene, CDR1 is WSHSY and CDR2 is SAAADI. The germline V and J ends were trimmed by 8 bases and 11 bases, with 4 bases remaining between them. This CDR3 region has 8 residues. For the CDR3, the DNA is TGCGCCAGCGGGAAGCAGTTCTTC. This sequence encodes CASGKQFF.

The chain couples TRBV6-6 to TRBJ1-1; TRBD1 agrees at 8 bases. Per germline, CDR1 MNHNY and CDR2 SVGAGI (reference sequence). The CDR3 length is 15 residues. V shed 2 bases, J shed 1 base, and the junction held 3 bases outside the gene matches. In nucleotides, the CDR3 is TGTGCCAGCAGTTACGCAGGGGGCGCGAACACTGAAGCTTTCTTT. Translated: CASSYAGGANTEAFF.